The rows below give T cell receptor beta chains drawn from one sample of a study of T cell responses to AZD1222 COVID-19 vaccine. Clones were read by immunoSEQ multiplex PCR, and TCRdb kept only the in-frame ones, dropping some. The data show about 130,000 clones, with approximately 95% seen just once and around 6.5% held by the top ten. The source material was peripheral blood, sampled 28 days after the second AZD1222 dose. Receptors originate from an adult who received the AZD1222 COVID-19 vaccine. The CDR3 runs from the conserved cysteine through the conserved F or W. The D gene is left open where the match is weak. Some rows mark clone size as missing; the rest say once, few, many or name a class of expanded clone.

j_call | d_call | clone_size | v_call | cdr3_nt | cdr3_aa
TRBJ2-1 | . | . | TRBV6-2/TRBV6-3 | TGTGCCAGCAGTTATGAGGGAAGCTCCTACAATGAGCAGTTCTTC | CASSYEGSSYNEQFF
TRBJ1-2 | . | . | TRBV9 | TGTGCCAGCAGCGTAGCTGGCTATGGCTACACCTTC | CASSVAGYGYTF
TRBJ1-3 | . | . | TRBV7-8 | TGTGCCAGCAGCTCCCTATCAGATGCGTATGGAAACACCATATATTTT | CASSSLSDAYGNTIYF
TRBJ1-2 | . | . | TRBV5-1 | TGCGCCAGCAGCTTGGAGGCGCTGAGTGAATATGGCTACACCTTC | CASSLEALSEYGYTF
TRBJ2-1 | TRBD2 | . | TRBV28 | TGTGCCAGCAGTTCCCCCACTAGCGAAAGTCACAATGAGCAGTTCTTC | CASSSPTSESHNEQFF
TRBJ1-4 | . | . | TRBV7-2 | TGTGCCAGCAGCTTAATGGCTTGGGAAAAACTGTTTTTT | CASSLMAWEKLFF
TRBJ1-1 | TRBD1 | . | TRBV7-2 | TGTGCCAGCAGCCCCCGAACAGGGGGCCTATCAGTCACCACTGAAGCTTTCTTT | CASSPRTGGLSVTTEAFF
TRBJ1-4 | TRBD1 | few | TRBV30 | TGTGCCTGGGGGACTACCCCCGGGACAGGGGATGAAAAACTGTTTTTT | CAWGTTPGTGDEKLFF
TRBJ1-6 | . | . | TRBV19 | TGTGCCAGTAGTATGAGGGGGGGGAGTTATAATTCACCCCTCCACTTT | CASSMRGGSYNSPLHF
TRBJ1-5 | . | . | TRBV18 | TGTGCCAGCTCGTCACAAAGGGGGGAGAATCAGCCCCAGCATTTT | CASSSQRGENQPQHF
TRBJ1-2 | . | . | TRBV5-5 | TGTGCCAGCAGCCTGTCTGTCGGTGGCTACACCTTC | CASSLSVGGYTF
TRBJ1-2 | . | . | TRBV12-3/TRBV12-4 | TGTGCCAGCAGTTTAGGTGGGGCTGGGGGCTACACCTTC | CASSLGGAGGYTF
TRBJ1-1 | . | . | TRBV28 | TGTGCCAGCAGTTTTCAAGGGTCAACGAACACTGAAGCTTTCTTT | CASSFQGSTNTEAFF
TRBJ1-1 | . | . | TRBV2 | TGTGCCAGCGGAAAGGGTACTAGAAACACTGAAGCTTTCTTT | CASGKGTRNTEAFF
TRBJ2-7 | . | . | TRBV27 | TGTGCCAGCAGTTTACTTGGGACATCGGGCGAGCAGTACTTC | CASSLLGTSGEQYF
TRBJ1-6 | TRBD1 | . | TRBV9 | TGTGCCAGCAGCCCGCGACAGGGTTGGAATTCACCCCTCCACTTT | CASSPRQGWNSPLHF
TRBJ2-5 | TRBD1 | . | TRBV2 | TGTGCCAGCACCTACTACAGGGGAGAGACCCAGTACTTC | CASTYYRGETQYF
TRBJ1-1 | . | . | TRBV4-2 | TGTGCCAGCAGCCCCATCTCATCCGGGTTACAGGTCACTGAAGCTTTCTTT | CASSPISSGLQVTEAFF
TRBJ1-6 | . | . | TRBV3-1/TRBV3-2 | TGTGCCAGCAGCCAACTGGGGCCCGCTAATTCACCCCTCCACTTT | CASSQLGPANSPLHF
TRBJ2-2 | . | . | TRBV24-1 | TGTGCCACCAGTGATTCCGGGGGATATCCTGGGGAGCTGTTTTTT | CATSDSGGYPGELFF
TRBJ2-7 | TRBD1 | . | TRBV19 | TGTGCCAGTAGTATACGACAGGGGGCCTACGAGCAGTACTTC | CASSIRQGAYEQYF
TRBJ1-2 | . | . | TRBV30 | TGTGCTCACGACCCGGGATTTAGCTATGGCTACACCTTC | CAHDPGFSYGYTF
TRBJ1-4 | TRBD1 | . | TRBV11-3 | TGTGCCAGCAGCTGGGGGACAGGCGAAAATGAAAAACTGTTTTTT | CASSWGTGENEKLFF
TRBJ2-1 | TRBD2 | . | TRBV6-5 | TGTGCCAGCAGTTACAGACATGCGGGGGGGCACAATGAGCAGTTCTTC | CASSYRHAGGHNEQFF
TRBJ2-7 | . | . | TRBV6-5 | TGTGCCAGCAGTTACGTATCGCAGGCCTTCTACGAGCAGTACTTC | CASSYVSQAFYEQYF
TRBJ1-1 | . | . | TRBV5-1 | TGCGCCAGCAGCGCCACAGCGGGGCGCATCACTGAAGCTTTCTTT | CASSATAGRITEAFF
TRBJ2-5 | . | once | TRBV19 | TGTGCCAGTAGTCCTTTGGGACACCACGCGGGTGGAGAGACCCAGTACTTC | CASSPLGHHAGGETQYF
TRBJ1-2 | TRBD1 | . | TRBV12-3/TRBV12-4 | TGTGCCAGCAGTGCGGGACAGGGGTATGGCTACACCTTC | CASSAGQGYGYTF
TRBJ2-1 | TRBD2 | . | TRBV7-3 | TGTGCCAGCAGCTCGACTAGCGGGGGGTACAATGAGCAGTTCTTC | CASSSTSGGYNEQFF
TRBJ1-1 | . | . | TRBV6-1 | TGTGCCAGCAGTGAAGTGAGGTACACTGAAGCTTTCTTT | CASSEVRYTEAFF
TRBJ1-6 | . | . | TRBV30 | TGTGCCTGGAGTGTCCAGGGGAGCTCACCCCTCCACTTT | CAWSVQGSSPLHF
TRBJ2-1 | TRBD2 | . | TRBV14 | TGTGCCAGCAGCCCCGGGACTAGCGGGGGGGCCTTCTACAATGAGCAGTTCTTC | CASSPGTSGGAFYNEQFF
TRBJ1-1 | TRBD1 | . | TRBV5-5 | TGTGCCAGCAGCTTGTCCTATCCTCAGGGGGCGAACACTGAAGCTTTCTTT | CASSLSYPQGANTEAFF
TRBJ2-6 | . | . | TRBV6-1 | TGTGCCAGCAGTGAAGCGTTGTTGATAATCGGGTCTGGGGCCAACGTCCTGACTTTC | CASSEALLIIGSGANVLTF
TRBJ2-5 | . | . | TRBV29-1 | TGCAGCGTTGGTTGGCAAAGTGGAGGGGAGACCCAGTACTTC | CSVGWQSGGETQYF
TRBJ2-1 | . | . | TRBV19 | TGTGCCAGTAGTATCGGGGGCAACTTCCCCCACAATGAGCAGTTCTTC | CASSIGGNFPHNEQFF
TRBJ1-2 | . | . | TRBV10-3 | TGTGCCATAACTGAACAGGTTAACTATGGCTACACCTTC | CAITEQVNYGYTF
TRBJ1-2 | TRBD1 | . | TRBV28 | TGTGCCAGCAGTTTGCAGGGGGCTGTTGGCTACACCTTC | CASSLQGAVGYTF